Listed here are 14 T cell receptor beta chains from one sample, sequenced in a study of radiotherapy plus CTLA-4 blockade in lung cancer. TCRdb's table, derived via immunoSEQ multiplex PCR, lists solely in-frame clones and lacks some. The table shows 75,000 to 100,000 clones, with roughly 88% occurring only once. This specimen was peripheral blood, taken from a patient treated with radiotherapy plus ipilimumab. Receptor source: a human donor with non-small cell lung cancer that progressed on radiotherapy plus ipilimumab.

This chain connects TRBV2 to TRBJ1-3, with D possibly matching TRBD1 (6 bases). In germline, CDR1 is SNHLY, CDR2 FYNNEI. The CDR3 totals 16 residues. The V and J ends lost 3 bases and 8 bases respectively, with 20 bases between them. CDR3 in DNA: TGTGCCAGCAGTGACTTTGGGGGCGGAGGTCCGGACACCATATATTTT. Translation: CASSDFGGGGPDTIYF.

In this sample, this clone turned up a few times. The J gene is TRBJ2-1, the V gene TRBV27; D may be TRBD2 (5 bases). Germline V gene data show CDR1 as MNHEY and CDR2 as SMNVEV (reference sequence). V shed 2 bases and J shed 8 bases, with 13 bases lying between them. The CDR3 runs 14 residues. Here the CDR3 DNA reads TGTGCCAGCAGTTTAGGCGGACTTCCCCATGAGCAGTTCTTC. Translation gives CASSLGGLPHEQFF.

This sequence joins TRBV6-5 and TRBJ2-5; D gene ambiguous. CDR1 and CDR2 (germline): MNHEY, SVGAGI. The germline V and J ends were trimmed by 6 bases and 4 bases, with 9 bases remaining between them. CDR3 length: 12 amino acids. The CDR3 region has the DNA TGTGCCAGCAGGGGAATTGGAGAGACCCAGTACTTC. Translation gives CASRGIGETQYF.

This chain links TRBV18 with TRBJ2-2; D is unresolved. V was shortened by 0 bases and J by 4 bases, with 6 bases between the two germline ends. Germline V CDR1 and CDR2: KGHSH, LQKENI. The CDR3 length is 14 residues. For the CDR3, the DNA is TGTGCCAGCTCACCACCGGGGATCACCGGGGAGCTGTTTTTT. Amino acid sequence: CASSPPGITGELFF.

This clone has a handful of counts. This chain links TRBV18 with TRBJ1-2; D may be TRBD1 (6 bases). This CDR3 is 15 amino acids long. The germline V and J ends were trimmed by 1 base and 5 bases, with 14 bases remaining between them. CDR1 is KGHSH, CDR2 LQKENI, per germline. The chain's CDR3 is CASSPLDTGNYGYTF. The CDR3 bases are TGTGCCAGCTCACCACTAGACACAGGGAATTATGGCTACACCTTC. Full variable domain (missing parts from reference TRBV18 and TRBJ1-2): NAGVMQNPRHLVRRRGQEARLRCSPMKGHSHVYWYRQLPEEGLKFMVYLQKENIIDESGMPKERFSAEFPKEGPSILRIQQVVRGDSAAYFCASSPLDTGNYGYTFGSGTRLTVV.

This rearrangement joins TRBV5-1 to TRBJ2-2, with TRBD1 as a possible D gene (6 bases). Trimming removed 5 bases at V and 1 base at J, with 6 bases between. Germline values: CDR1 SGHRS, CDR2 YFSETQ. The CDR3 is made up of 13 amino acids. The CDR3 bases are TGCGCCAGCAGGACAGGGAACACCGGGGAGCTGTTTTTT. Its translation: CASRTGNTGELFF.

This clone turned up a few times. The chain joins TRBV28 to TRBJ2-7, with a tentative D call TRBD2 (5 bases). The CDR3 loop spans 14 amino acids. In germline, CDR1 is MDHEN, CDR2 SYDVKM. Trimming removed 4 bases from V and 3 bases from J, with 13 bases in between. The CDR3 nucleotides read TGTGCCAGCAGTTCCTCTCGGGGAGTCTACGAGCAGTACTTC. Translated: CASSSSRGVYEQYF.

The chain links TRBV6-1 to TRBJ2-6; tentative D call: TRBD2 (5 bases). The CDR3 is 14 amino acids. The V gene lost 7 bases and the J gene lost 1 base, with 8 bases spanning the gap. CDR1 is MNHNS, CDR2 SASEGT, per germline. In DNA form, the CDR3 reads TGTGCCAGCACCCCGGGATCTGGGGCCAACGTCCTGACTTTC. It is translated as CASTPGSGANVLTF.

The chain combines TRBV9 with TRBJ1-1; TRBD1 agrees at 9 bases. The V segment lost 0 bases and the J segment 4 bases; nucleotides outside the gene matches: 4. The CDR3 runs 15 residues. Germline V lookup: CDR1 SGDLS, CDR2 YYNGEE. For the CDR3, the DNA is TGTGCCAGCAGCGTAGCTTGGACAGGGGCCACTGAAGCTTTCTTT. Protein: CASSVAWTGATEAFF.

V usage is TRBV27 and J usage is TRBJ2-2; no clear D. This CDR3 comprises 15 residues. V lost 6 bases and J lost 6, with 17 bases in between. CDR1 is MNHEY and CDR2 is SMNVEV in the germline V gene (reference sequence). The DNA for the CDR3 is TGTGCCAGCAGAACTAACTGGGAAGGGCCCGGGGAGCTGTTTTTT. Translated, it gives CASRTNWEGPGELFF.

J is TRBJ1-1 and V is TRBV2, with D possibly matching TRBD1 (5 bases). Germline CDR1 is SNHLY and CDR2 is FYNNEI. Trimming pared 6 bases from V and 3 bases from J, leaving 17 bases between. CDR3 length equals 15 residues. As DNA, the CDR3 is TGTGCCAGCAGCCGGGACCGATTGGATGACACTGAAGCTTTCTTT. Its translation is CASSRDRLDDTEAFF.

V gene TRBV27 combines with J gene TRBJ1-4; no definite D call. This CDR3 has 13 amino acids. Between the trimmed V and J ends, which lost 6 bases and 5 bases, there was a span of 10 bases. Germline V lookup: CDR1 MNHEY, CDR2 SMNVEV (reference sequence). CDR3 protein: CASSLVWNEKLFF. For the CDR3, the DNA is TGTGCCAGCAGCTTAGTCTGGAATGAAAAACTGTTTTTT.

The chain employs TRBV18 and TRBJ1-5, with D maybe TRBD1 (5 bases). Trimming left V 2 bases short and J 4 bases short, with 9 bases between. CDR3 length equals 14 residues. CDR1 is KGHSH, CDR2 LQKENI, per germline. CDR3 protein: CASSPETENQPQHF. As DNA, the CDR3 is TGTGCCAGCTCACCAGAGACAGAGAATCAGCCCCAGCATTTT.

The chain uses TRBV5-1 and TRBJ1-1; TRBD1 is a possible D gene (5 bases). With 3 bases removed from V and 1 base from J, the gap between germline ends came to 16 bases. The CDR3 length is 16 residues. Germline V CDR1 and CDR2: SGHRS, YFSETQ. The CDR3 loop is CASSSGLQGANTEAFF. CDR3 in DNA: TGCGCCAGCAGCTCCGGTCTACAAGGGGCGAACACTGAAGCTTTCTTT. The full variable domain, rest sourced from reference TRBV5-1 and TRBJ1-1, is KAGVTQTPRYLIKTRGQQVTLSCSPISGHRSVSWYQQTPGQGLQFLFEYFSETQRNKGNFPGRFSGRQFSNSRSEMNVSTLELGDSALYLCASSSGLQGANTEAFFGQGTRLTVV.